The 22 T cell receptor beta chains reported below all come from one sample, sequenced in a study of vaccination and CD4 T cells after COVID-19. Oncomine TCR Beta short-read sequencing was applied to DNA from cultured CD4+ T cells. TCRdb itself ran the PCR reads through MiXCR, one entry per CDR3 protein. In the table there are approximately 15,000 distinct CDR3 sequences, 30% to 45% of which are singletons. The treatment was: 10-day PBMC culture with coronavirus spike peptide pools or control peptides (ViraFEST assay). These receptors' antigens are unknown. The sequencing input was cultured CD4+ T cells from blood. The origin of the receptors is a human donor with COVID-19.

The chain joins TRBV19 to TRBJ2-3; maybe TRBD2 (5 bases). The CDR3 is made up of 14 amino acids. Per the germline V gene, CDR1 is LNHDA and CDR2 is SQIVND (reference sequence). Trimming took off 6 bases at V and 0 bases at J, with 10 bases between the two ends. The DNA of the CDR3 is TGTGCCAGTAGGGAAGCGGCTAGCACAGATACGCAGTATTTT. Translating it yields CASREAASTDTQYF. Based on the CDR3 plus reference TRBV19 and TRBJ2-3, the full variable domain is DGGITQSPKYLFRKEGQNVTLSCEQNLNHDAMYWYRQDPGQGLRLIYYSQIVNDFQKGDIAEGYSVSREKKESFPLTVTSAQKNPTAFYLCASREAASTDTQYFGPGTRLTVL.

The chain links TRBV6-1 to TRBJ2-5; D possibly matches TRBD1 or TRBD2 (6 bases each). The V gene's germline CDR1 is MNHNS and CDR2 SASEGT. CDR3 length equals 14 residues. The germline V and J ends were trimmed by 6 bases and 4 bases, with 15 bases remaining between them. CDR3 protein: CASSDRGAPETQYF. CDR3 DNA: TGTGCCAGCAGCGATAGGGGGGCCCCAGAGACCCAGTACTTC.

This sequence joins TRBV5-6 and TRBJ1-6; TRBD1 might be the D (5 bases). CDR1 and CDR2 from the germline V gene are SGHDT and YYEEEE. The V end lost 1 base, the J end lost 7 bases, and 9 bases lay between the germline ends. The CDR3 contains 14 residues. This CDR3 reads CASSLRRGNSPLHF. In nucleotides, the CDR3 is TGTGCCAGCAGCTTGAGGCGGGGGAATTCACCCCTCCACTTT.

This clonotype was counted only a few times. The V gene is TRBV19, the J gene TRBJ2-1; TRBD2 aligns across 8 bases. Germline V CDR1 and CDR2: LNHDA, SQIVND (reference sequence). The CDR3 extends over 16 amino acids. V shed 4 bases, J shed 6 bases, and the junction held 11 bases outside the gene matches. The CDR3 bases are TGTGCCAGTAGTAGCTCCGGGACTAGTATATTCAATGAGCAGTTCTTC. It yields the protein CASSSSGTSIFNEQFF.

This chain links TRBV20-1 with TRBJ1-5; D unresolved. The V and J ends lost 3 bases and 1 base respectively, with 13 bases between them. This CDR3 comprises 15 residues. Germline V gene sequence: CDR1 DFQATT, CDR2 SNEGSKA (reference sequence). CDR3 region: CSASPLVNSNQPQHF. CDR3 in DNA: TGCAGTGCTAGTCCCCTTGTTAACAGCAATCAGCCCCAGCATTTT.

This clonotype is judged medium-sized. This chain connects TRBV7-2 to TRBJ1-5, with D possibly being TRBD1 (5 bases). Germline V CDR1 and CDR2: SGHTA, FQGNSA. V lost 4 bases and J lost 6, with 16 bases in between. The CDR3 length is 15 residues. The CDR3 spells CASSYEAQGRQPQHF. CDR3 bases: TGTGCCAGCAGCTACGAGGCTCAGGGCCGTCAGCCCCAGCATTTT. The variable domain in full, with the rest retrieved from reference TRBV7-2 and TRBJ1-5, is GAGVSQSPSNKVTEKGKDVELRCDPISGHTALYWYRQSLGQGLEFLIYFQGNSAPDKSGLPSDRFSAERTGGSVSTLTIQRTQQEDSAVYLCASSYEAQGRQPQHFGDGTRLSIL.

In this sample, this clonotype turned up a few times. The rearrangement joins TRBV11-2 to TRBJ1-3, with a tentative D call TRBD1 (5 bases). Trimming cost V 5 bases and J 0 bases, with 14 bases left between them. There are 16 residues in the CDR3. Germline V CDR1 and CDR2: SGHAT, FQNNGV. The CDR3 sequence is CASSTGGQGSGNTIYF. Here the CDR3 DNA reads TGTGCCAGCAGCACAGGAGGCCAGGGCTCTGGAAACACCATATATTTT. Complete variable domain (other parts from reference TRBV11-2 and TRBJ1-3): EAGVAQSPRYKIIEKRQSVAFWCNPISGHATLYWYQQILGQGPKLLIQFQNNGVVDDSQLPKDRFSAERLKGVDSTLKIQPAKLEDSAVYLCASSTGGQGSGNTIYFGEGSWLTVV.

The chain joins TRBV28 to TRBJ2-5; no clear D. CDR3 length equals 14 residues. Germline V gene data show CDR1 as MDHEN and CDR2 as SYDVKM. The germline V and J ends were trimmed by 2 bases and 5 bases, with 12 bases remaining between them. The CDR3 sequence is CASSLSYRVETQYF. The CDR3 DNA reads TGTGCCAGCAGTTTAAGTTATAGGGTGGAGACCCAGTACTTC.

The V gene is TRBV5-1, the J gene TRBJ1-2; the D gene is possibly TRBD1 (5 bases). The CDR3 is made up of 13 amino acids. V shed 4 bases and J shed 8 bases, with 15 bases lying between them. Per germline, CDR1 SGHRS and CDR2 YFSETQ. CDR3 residues: CASSQTEGEGYTF. CDR3 DNA: TGCGCCAGCAGCCAGACAGAGGGAGAAGGCTACACCTTC.

This clonotype was counted between two and nine times. The rearrangement links TRBV20-1 to TRBJ2-2, with 13 bases fitting TRBD2. The germline CDR1 and CDR2 sequences are DFQATT and SNEGSKA (reference sequence). This CDR3 region has 18 residues. The trim removed 3 bases at V and 2 bases at J, leaving 9 bases unmatched. The CDR3 loop is CSARDLRTSGGNTGELFF. In nucleotides, the CDR3 is TGCAGTGCTAGGGACCTCAGGACTAGCGGGGGTAACACCGGGGAGCTGTTTTTT.

This rearrangement joins TRBV25-1 to TRBJ1-2; 8 bases are shared with TRBD1. The length of the CDR3 is 13 residues. V trimming: 1 base; J trimming: 7 bases; junction bases outside the gene matches: 2. Per the germline V gene, CDR1 is MGHDK and CDR2 is SYGVNS. The CDR3: CASSESGGSGYTF. CDR3 in DNA: TGTGCCAGCAGTGAATCAGGGGGCTCTGGCTACACCTTC.

The chain is built from TRBV7-8 and TRBJ2-1; a possible D gene is TRBD2 (5 bases). Between the trimmed V and J ends, which lost 6 bases and 7 bases, there was a span of 19 bases. The CDR3 has 15 residues. The germline V gene has CDR1 SGHVS and CDR2 FQNEAQ. The CDR3 DNA is TGTGCCAGCAGACCCATAGCGAGGGATGGGAATGAGCAGTTCTTC. Amino acids: CASRPIARDGNEQFF. The entire variable domain, with the rest obtained from reference TRBV7-8 and TRBJ2-1, is as follows: GAGVSQSPRYKVAKRGQDVALRCDPISGHVSLFWYQQALGQGPEFLTYFQNEAQLDKSGLPSDRFFAERPEGSVSTLKIQRTQQEDSAVYLCASRPIARDGNEQFFGPGTRLTVL.

This clonotype was recorded a few times. The chain carries TRBV24-1 and TRBJ1-4; 10 bases line up with TRBD1. From germline, CDR1 is KGHDR and CDR2 SFDVKD. The CDR3 sequence is 16 residues long. V was pared by 4 bases and J by 7 bases, with 8 bases of the junction left unmatched. The CDR3 loop is CATSDPNRDRGEKLFF. The CDR3 bases are TGTGCCACCAGTGACCCGAACCGGGACAGGGGTGAAAAACTGTTTTTT.

This clonotype was seen more than once but under ten times. The chain links TRBV20-1 to TRBJ1-5, with 7 bases aligning to TRBD1. CDR3 length equals 15 residues. Germline V gene data show CDR1 as DFQATT and CDR2 as SNEGSKA (reference sequence). V shed 6 bases, J shed 5 bases, and the junction held 13 bases outside the gene matches. CDR3: CSARTGSGAHQPQHF. The CDR3 bases are TGCAGTGCCAGGACAGGTTCAGGGGCGCATCAGCCCCAGCATTTT.

The chain has TRBV11-1 and TRBJ2-7; D remains ambiguous. V was trimmed by 5 bases and J by 6 bases, leaving 14 bases between them. Per germline, CDR1 SGHAT and CDR2 FQDESV (reference sequence). The CDR3 totals 13 residues. The CDR3 here is CASSRGLPGEQYF. In DNA form, the CDR3 reads TGTGCCAGCAGCAGAGGCCTTCCGGGCGAGCAGTACTTC.

The chain has TRBV6-4 and TRBJ1-2; D is unresolved. Germline CDR1 reads MRHNA; CDR2 reads SNTAGT. Trimming removed 7 bases from V and 4 bases from J, with 22 bases in between. The CDR3 covers 16 residues. The CDR3 sequence: CASTYPCRSFAYGYTF. DNA of the CDR3: TGTGCCAGCACCTACCCCTGCAGATCCTTTGCCTATGGCTACACCTTC.

The chain joins TRBV15 to TRBJ1-2, with no clear D. Trimming removed 0 bases from V and 2 bases from J, with 10 bases in between. The CDR3 consists of 15 residues. Germline CDR1 is LNHNV and CDR2 is YYDKDF (reference sequence). CDR3 bases: TGTGCCACCAGCAGAGATATTGAGAGAAACTATGGCTACACCTTC. Protein sequence: CATSRDIERNYGYTF.

This sequence joins TRBV30 and TRBJ2-1, with D perhaps being TRBD1 or TRBD2 (5 bases each). The germline V and J ends were trimmed by 4 bases and 2 bases, with 15 bases remaining between them. The CDR3 sequence is 15 residues long. Germline CDR1 reads GTSNPN; CDR2 reads SVGIG (reference sequence). The CDR3 loop reads CAWNLRDAAYNEQFF. The CDR3 region has the DNA TGTGCCTGGAATCTCCGGGACGCCGCCTACAATGAGCAGTTCTTC. Variable domain in full (rest from reference TRBV30 and TRBJ2-1): SQTIHQWPATLVQPVGSPLSLECTVEGTSNPNLYWYRQAAGRGLQLLFYSVGIGQISSEVPQNLSASRPQDRQFILSSKKLLLSDSGFYLCAWNLRDAAYNEQFFGPGTRLTVL.

By share of the sample, this clonotype is medium-sized (0.01 to 0.1%). The CDR3 reads CSARDNYNQPQHF. CDR3 DNA: TGCAGCGCCCGGGACAACTACAATCAGCCCCAGCATTTT. The V call is TRBV29-1, the J call TRBJ1-5; possibly TRBD1 for D (6 bases). Trimming removed 7 bases at V and 3 bases at J, with 13 bases between. The V gene's germline CDR1 is SQVTM and CDR2 ANQGSEA. There are 13 residues in the CDR3.

CDR3: CASLLGGTDTQYF. CDR3 bases: TGTGCCAGCCTCTTAGGGGGCACAGATACGCAGTATTTT. The chain employs TRBV6-1 and TRBJ2-3, with a possible D match to TRBD1 (5 bases). CDR3 length: 13 amino acids. In germline, CDR1 is MNHNS, CDR2 SASEGT. Trimming pared 8 bases from V and 1 base from J, leaving 10 bases between.

The chain employs TRBV12-3 or TRBV12-4 and TRBJ2-7, with 8 bases fitting TRBD2. J lost 2 bases, V lost 4 bases, and 4 bases had no gene match. This CDR3 spans 14 amino acids. CDR3 protein: CASSSGLETYEQYF. The CDR3 coding sequence is TGTGCCAGCAGTTCGGGACTAGAGACCTACGAGCAGTACTTC.

V usage is TRBV5-4 and J usage is TRBJ1-5, with D maybe TRBD1 (5 bases). V shed 4 bases and J shed 7 bases, with 12 bases lying between them. Germline V gene data show CDR1 as SGHNT and CDR2 as YYREEE (reference sequence). The CDR3 is made up of 13 amino acids. The CDR3, as DNA: TGTGCCAGCAGCGCGGGACGAGGGCAGCCCCAGCATTTT. It encodes CASSAGRGQPQHF.